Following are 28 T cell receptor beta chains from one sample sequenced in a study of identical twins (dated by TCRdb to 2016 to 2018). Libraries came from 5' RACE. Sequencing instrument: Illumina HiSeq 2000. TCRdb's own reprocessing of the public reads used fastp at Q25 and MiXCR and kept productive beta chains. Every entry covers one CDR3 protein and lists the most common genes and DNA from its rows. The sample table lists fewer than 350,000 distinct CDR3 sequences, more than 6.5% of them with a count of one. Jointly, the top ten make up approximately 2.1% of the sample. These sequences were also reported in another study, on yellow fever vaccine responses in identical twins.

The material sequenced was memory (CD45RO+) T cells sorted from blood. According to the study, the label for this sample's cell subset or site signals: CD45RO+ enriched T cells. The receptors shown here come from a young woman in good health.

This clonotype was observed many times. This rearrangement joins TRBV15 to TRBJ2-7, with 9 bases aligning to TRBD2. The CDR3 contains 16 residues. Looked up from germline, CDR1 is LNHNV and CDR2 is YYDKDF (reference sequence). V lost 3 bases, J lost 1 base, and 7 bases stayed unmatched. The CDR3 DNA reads TGTGCCACCAGCAGTGGAGTAGCGGGAGCGTCCTACGAGCAGTACTTC. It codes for CATSSGVAGASYEQYF. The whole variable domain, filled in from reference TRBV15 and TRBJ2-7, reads DAMVIQNPRYQVTQFGKPVTLSCSQTLNHNVMYWYQQKSSQAPKLLFHYYDKDFNNEADTPDNFQSRRPNTSFCFLDIRSPGLGDTAMYLCATSSGVAGASYEQYFGPGTRLTVT.

The CDR3 here is CASSLGGLTNEQYF. DNA of the CDR3: TGTGCCAGCAGCTTAGGTGGACTGACCAACGAGCAGTACTTC. The V call is TRBV7-2, the J call TRBJ2-7; TRBD2 is a possible D gene (5 bases). The CDR3 is 14 amino acids. From germline, CDR1 is SGHTA and CDR2 FQGNSA. The V and J ends lost 1 base and 5 bases respectively, with 12 bases between them. Combining the CDR3 with reference TRBV7-2 and TRBJ2-7 gives the whole variable domain GAGVSQSPSNKVTEKGKDVELRCDPISGHTALYWYRQSLGQGLEFLIYFQGNSAPDKSGLPSDRFSAERTGGSVSTLTIQRTQQEDSAVYLCASSLGGLTNEQYFGPGTRLTVT.

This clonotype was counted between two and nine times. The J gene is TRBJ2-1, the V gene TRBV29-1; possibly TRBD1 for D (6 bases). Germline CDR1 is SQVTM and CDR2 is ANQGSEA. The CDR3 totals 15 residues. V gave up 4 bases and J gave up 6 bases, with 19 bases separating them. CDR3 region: CSVAPGQATLNEQFF. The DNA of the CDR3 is TGCAGCGTTGCCCCGGGACAAGCTACTCTCAATGAGCAGTTCTTC.

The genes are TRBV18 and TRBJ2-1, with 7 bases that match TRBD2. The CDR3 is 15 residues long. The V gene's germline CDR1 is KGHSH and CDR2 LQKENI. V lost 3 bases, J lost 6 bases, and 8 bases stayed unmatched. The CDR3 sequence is CASSPSLADSNEQFF. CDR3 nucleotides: TGTGCCAGCTCACCTTCGCTAGCGGATTCCAATGAGCAGTTCTTC.

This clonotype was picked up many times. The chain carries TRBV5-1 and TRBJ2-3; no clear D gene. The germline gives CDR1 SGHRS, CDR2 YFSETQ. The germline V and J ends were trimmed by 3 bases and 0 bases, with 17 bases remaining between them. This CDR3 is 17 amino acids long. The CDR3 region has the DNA TGCGCCAGCAGCTCCCTATCGACGGCGACAAGCACAGATACGCAGTATTTT. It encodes CASSSLSTATSTDTQYF.

CDR3 amino acids: CASSLEGTSTEAFF. The DNA of the CDR3 is TGTGCCAGCAGCTTGGAAGGGACGTCGACTGAAGCTTTCTTT. The chain joins TRBV5-5 to TRBJ1-1, with a weak D call TRBD1 (5 bases). The CDR3 length is 14 residues. Trimming removed 0 bases at V and 5 bases at J, with 11 bases between. The germline gives CDR1 SGHKS, CDR2 YYEKEE (reference sequence).

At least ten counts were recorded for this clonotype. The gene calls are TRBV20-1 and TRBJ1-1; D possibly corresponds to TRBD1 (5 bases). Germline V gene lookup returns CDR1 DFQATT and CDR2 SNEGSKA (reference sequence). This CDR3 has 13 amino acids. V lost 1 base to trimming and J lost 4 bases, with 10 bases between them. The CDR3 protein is CSARVREPTEAFF. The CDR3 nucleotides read TGCAGTGCTAGAGTCAGGGAACCCACTGAAGCTTTCTTT.

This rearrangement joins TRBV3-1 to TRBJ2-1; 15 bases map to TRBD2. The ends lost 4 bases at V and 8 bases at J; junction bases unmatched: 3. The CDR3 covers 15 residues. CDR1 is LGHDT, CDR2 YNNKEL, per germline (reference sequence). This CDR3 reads CASSRGTSGGYEQFF. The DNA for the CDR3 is TGTGCCAGCAGCCGCGGGACTAGCGGGGGGTATGAGCAGTTCTTC.

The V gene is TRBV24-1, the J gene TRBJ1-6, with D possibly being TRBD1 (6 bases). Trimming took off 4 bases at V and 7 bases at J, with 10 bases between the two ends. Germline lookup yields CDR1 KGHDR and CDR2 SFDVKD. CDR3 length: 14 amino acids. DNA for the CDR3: TGTGCCACCAGTGAAGACAGGTACAATTCACCCCTCCACTTT. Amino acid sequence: CATSEDRYNSPLHF.

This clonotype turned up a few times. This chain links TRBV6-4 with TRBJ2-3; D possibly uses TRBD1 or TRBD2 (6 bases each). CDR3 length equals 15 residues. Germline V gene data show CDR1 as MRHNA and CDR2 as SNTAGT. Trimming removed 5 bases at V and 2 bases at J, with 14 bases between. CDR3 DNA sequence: TGTGCCAGCAGTCACGGGGGCGCCGCCACAGATACGCAGTATTTT. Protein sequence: CASSHGGAATDTQYF.

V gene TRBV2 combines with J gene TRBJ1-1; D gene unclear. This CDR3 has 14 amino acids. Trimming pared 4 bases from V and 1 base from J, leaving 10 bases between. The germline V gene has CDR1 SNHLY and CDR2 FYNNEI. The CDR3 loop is CASSGLGANTEAFF. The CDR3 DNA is TGTGCCAGCAGTGGGCTAGGAGCGAACACTGAAGCTTTCTTT. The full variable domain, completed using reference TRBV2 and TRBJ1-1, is EPEVTQTPSHQVTQMGQEVILRCVPISNHLYFYWYRQILGQKVEFLVSFYNNEISEKSEIFDDQFSVERPDGSNFTLKIRSTKLEDSAMYFCASSGLGANTEAFFGQGTRLTVV.

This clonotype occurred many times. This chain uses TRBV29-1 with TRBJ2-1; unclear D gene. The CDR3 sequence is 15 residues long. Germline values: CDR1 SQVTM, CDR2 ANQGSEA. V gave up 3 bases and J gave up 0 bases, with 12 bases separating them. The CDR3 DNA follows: TGCAGCGTTGACTTTTATGCGACCTCCTACAATGAGCAGTTCTTC. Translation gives CSVDFYATSYNEQFF.

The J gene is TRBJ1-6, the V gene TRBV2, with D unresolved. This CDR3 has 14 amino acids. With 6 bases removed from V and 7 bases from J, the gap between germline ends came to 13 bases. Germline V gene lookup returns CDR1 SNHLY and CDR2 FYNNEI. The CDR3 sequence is CASRGANFNSPLHF. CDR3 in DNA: TGTGCCAGCAGGGGAGCTAATTTCAATTCACCCCTCCACTTT.

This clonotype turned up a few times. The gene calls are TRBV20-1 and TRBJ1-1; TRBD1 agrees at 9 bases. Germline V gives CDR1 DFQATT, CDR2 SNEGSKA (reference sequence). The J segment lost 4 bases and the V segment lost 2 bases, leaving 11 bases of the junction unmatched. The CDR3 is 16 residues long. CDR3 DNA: TGCAGTGCTAGACCTATTAACAGGGGGCTTATCACTGAAGCTTTCTTT. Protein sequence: CSARPINRGLITEAFF.

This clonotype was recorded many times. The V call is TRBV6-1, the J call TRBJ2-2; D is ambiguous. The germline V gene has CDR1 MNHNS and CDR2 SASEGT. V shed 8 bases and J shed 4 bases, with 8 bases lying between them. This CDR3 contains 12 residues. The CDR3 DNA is TGTGCCAGCTGGCAGACCACCGGGGAGCTGTTTTTT. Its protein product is CASWQTTGELFF.

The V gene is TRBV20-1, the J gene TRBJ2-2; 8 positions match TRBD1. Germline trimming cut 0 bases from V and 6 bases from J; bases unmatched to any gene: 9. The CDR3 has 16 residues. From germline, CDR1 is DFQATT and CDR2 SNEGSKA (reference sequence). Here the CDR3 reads CSARDSSRGPAGELFF. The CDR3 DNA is TGCAGTGCTAGAGATTCGTCCAGGGGGCCGGCCGGGGAGCTGTTTTTT.

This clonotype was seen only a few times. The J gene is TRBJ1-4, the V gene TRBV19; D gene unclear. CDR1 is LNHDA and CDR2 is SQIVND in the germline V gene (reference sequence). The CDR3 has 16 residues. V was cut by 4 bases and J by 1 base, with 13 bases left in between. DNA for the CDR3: TGTGCCAGTAGTAAAAACGCCGGACTAACTAATGAAAAACTGTTTTTT. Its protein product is CASSKNAGLTNEKLFF.

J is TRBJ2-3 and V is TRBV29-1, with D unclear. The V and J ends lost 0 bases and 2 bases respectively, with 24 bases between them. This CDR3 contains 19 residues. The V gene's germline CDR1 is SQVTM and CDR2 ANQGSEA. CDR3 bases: TGCAGCGTTGAAGATCTTAGACACCCAGCCCTTGGGGACACAGATACGCAGTATTTT. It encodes CSVEDLRHPALGDTDTQYF.

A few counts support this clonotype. CDR3 protein: CASSRAGTGPQRAEAFF. For the CDR3, the DNA is TGTGCCAGCAGCAGAGCGGGGACAGGTCCCCAAAGGGCTGAAGCTTTCTTT. This chain joins TRBV14 and TRBJ1-1, with 8 nucleotides matching TRBD1. CDR3 length equals 17 residues. Germline CDR1 SGHDN, CDR2 FVKESK. V shed 5 bases and J 6 bases; nucleotides not matched to a gene: 17.

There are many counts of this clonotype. In DNA form, the CDR3 reads TGTGCCAGCTCCGGGGGCGGCACAGATACGCAGTATTTT. It is translated as CASSGGGTDTQYF. This chain links TRBV12-3 or TRBV12-4 with TRBJ2-3, with D perhaps assigned TRBD1 or TRBD2 (6 bases each). V shed 8 bases and J shed 1 base, with 10 bases lying between them. The CDR3 totals 13 residues.

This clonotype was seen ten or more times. CDR3 coding DNA: TGTGCCAGCAGCGTGACAATACAGGGGATCGACGAGCAGTACTTC. The encoded protein is CASSVTIQGIDEQYF. The rearrangement joins TRBV9 to TRBJ2-7, with TRBD1 identical over 7 bases. This CDR3 region has 15 residues. Germline V gene sequence: CDR1 SGDLS, CDR2 YYNGEE. After removal of 2 bases from V and 5 bases from J, the junction contained 10 bases not matched to a gene.

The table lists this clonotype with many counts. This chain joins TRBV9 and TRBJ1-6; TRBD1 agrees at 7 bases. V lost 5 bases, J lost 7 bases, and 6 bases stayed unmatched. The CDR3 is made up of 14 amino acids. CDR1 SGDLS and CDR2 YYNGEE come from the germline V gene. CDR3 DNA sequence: TGTGCCAGCAGTAAAGCGGGACAGAATTCACCCCTCCACTTT. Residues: CASSKAGQNSPLHF.

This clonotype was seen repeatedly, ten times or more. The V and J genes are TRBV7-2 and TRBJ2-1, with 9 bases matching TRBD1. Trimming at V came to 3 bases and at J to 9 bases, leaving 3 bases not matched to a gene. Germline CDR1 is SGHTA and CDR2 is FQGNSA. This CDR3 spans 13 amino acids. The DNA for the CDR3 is TGTGCCAGCAGCTTCGACAGGGGGGGTGAGCAGTTCTTC. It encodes CASSFDRGGEQFF.

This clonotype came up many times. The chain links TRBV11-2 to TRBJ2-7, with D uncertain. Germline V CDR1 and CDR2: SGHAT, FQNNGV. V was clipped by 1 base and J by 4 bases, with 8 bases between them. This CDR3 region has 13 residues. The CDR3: CASSLAGSYEQYV. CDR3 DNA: TGTGCCAGCAGCTTAGCGGGCAGTTACGAGCAGTACGTC.

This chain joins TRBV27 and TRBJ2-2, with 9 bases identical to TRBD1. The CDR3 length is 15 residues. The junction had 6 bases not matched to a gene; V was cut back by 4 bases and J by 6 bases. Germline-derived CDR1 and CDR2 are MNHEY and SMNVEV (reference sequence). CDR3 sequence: CASSWDRVGAGELFF. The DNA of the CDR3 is TGTGCCAGCAGTTGGGACAGGGTGGGAGCCGGGGAGCTGTTTTTT.

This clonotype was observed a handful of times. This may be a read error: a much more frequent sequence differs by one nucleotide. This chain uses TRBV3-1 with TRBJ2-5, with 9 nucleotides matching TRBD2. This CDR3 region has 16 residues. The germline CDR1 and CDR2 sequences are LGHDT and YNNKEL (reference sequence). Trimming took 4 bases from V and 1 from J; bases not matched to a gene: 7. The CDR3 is CASSPRTSAIQETQYF. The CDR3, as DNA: TGTGCCAGCAGCCCCAGGACTAGCGCGATCCAAGAGACCCAGTACTTC.

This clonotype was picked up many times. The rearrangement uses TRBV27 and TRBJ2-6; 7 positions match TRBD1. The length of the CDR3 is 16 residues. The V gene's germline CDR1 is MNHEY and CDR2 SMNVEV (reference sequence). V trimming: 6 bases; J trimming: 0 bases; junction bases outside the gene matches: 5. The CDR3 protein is CASRGQPTSGANVLTF. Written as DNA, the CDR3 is TGTGCCAGCAGGGGACAGCCGACCTCTGGGGCCAACGTCCTGACTTTC.

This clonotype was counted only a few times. CDR3 in amino acids: CASSIRAGIINMNTEAFF. The CDR3 DNA follows: TGTGCCAGTAGTATAAGGGCAGGGATTATCAACATGAACACTGAAGCTTTCTTT. The chain carries TRBV19 and TRBJ1-1; TRBD1 might be the D (5 bases). The CDR3 consists of 18 residues. V lost 2 bases and J 0 bases, leaving 19 bases between the germline ends. Per the germline V gene, CDR1 is LNHDA and CDR2 is SQIVND (reference sequence).